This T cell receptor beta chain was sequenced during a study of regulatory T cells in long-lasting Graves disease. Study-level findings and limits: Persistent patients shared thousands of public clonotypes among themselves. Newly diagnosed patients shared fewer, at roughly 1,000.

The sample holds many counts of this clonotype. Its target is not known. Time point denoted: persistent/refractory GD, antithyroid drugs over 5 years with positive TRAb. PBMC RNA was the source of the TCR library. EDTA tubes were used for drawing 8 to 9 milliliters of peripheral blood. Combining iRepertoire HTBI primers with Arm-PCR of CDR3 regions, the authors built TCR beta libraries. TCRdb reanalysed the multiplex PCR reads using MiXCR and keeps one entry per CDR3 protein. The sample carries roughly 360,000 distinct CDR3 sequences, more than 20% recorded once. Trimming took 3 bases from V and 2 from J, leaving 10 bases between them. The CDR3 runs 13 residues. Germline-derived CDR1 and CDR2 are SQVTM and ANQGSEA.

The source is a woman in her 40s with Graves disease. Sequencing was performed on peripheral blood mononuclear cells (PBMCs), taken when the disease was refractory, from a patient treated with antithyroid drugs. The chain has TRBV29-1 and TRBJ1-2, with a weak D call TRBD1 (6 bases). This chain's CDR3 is CSVDPGENYGYTF. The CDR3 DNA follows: TGCAGCGTTGACCCAGGGGAGAACTATGGCTACACCTTC.